The source of this TCR beta chain is a study of CD8+ T cells in alopecia areata. Isolated RNA was reverse transcribed into cDNA used as the sequencing template. The method was immunoSEQ multiplex PCR; TCRdb's version includes in-frame clones alone and lacks a portion of them. Among a few hundred thousand clones, more than 55% were seen once, and the ten largest hold under 5%. With regard to this clone: Antigen unknown.

CD4+ and CD8+ T cells were sorted from PBMCs stained for CD3, CD4 and CD8. Trimming removed 4 bases from V and 4 bases from J, with 11 bases in between. Germline CDR1 and CDR2: SGHTA and FQGTGA. The CDR3 loop spans 14 amino acids. General study points: Sequencing of scalp samples also includes resident alphabeta T cells from normal skin. Among patients, TCR sharing was less clear than in mice, a difference possibly due in part to HLA diversity in the patient population. Elevated clonality characterized lesional scalp relative to normal scalp, particularly in alopecia totalis/universalis.

This chain links TRBV7-3 with TRBJ2-1; no clear D. Specimen: CD8+ T cells sorted from blood. This sequence originates from a human donor in good health. The CDR3 loop reads CASSSHGPYNEQFF. In nucleotides, the CDR3 is TGTGCCAGCAGCTCCCACGGGCCTTACAATGAGCAGTTCTTC. The whole variable domain, remainder taken from reference TRBV7-3 and TRBJ2-1, is GAGVSQTPSNKVTEKGKYVELRCDPISGHTALYWYRQSLGQGPEFLIYFQGTGAADDSGLPNDRFFAVRPEGSVSTLKIQRTERGDSAVYLCASSSHGPYNEQFFGPGTRLTVL.